This TCR beta chain appears in the sequencing data of a study of beta chain features in type 1 diabetes. Study outcomes and limitations: Type 1 diabetes patients had moderately but significantly shorter TCRB CDR3s in all four CD4+ subsets. Naive, central memory and regulatory TCRB repertoires appeared more similar among patients than healthy donors.

The germline V gene has CDR1 MNHNS and CDR2 SASEGT. This CDR3 spans 14 amino acids. Central memory, naive, regulatory and stem cell-like memory CD4+ cells were sorted by CD45RO/CCR7/CD25/CD127/CD95/CD27. Comments on this clone: Its antigen remains unidentified. At one end, the junction sequence differs from germline, possibly due to a read error.

cDNA synthesis used the whole RNA isolate, giving expressed TCRB sequences. The data were produced by immunoSEQ multiplex PCR, yet TCRdb's version contains in-frame clones alone and is incomplete. The sample holds about 320,000 clones, 14% seen once. This TCR came from a man aged 25-45 years in good health. V gene TRBV6-1 combines with J gene TRBJ1-2, with 9 bases that match TRBD1. Sequenced: central memory CD4+ T cells from blood. CDR3 region: CAISSGQGFYGYTF. The CDR3 nucleotides are TGTGCCATCAGTTCCGGACAGGGGTTTTATGGCTACACCTTC.